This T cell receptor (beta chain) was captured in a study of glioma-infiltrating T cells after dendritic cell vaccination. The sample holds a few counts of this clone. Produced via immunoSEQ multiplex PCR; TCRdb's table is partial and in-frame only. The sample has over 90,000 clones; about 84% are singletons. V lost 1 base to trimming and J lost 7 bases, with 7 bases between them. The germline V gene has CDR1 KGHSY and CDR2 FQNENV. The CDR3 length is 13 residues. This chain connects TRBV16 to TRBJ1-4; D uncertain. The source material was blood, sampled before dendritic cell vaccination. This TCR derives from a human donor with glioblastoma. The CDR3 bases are TGTGCCAGCAGCCAATTGAGGTCTGAAAAACTGTTTTTT. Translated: CASSQLRSEKLFF.